The source of this TCR beta chain is a study of cytomegalovirus exposure and HLA in healthy donors. The PCR used 60 Vbeta and 13 Jbeta primers. The data were produced by immunoSEQ multiplex PCR, yet TCRdb's version contains in-frame clones alone and is incomplete. This sample lists 150,000 to 200,000 clones; its ten largest clones have over 1%. This CDR3 region has 18 residues. V lost 7 bases, J lost 2 bases, and 19 bases stayed unmatched. Germline assignment: CDR1 MGHDK and CDR2 SYGVNS. The V call is TRBV25-1, the J call TRBJ1-1; 7 bases map to TRBD1. Material: PBMCs. The clonotype was recovered from a woman aged 55-70 years in good health and CMV-seronegative. The CDR3 loop is CASNSRGQGGSPNTEAFF. CDR3 coding DNA: TGTGCCAGCAACTCAAGGGGGCAGGGGGGTTCCCCTAACACTGAAGCTTTCTTT.